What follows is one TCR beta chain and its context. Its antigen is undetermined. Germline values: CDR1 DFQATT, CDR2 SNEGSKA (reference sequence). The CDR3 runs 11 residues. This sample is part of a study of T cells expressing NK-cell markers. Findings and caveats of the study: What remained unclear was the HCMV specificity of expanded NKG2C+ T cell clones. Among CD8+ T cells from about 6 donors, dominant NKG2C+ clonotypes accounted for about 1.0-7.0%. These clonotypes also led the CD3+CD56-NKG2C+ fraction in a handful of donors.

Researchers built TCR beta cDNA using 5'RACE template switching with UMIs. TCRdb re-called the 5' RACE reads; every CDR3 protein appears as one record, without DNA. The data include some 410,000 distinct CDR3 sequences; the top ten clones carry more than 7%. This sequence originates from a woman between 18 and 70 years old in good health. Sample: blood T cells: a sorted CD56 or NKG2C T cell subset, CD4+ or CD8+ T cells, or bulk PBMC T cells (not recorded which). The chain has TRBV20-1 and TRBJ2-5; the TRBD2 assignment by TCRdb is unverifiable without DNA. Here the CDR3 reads CSGSGRETQYF.